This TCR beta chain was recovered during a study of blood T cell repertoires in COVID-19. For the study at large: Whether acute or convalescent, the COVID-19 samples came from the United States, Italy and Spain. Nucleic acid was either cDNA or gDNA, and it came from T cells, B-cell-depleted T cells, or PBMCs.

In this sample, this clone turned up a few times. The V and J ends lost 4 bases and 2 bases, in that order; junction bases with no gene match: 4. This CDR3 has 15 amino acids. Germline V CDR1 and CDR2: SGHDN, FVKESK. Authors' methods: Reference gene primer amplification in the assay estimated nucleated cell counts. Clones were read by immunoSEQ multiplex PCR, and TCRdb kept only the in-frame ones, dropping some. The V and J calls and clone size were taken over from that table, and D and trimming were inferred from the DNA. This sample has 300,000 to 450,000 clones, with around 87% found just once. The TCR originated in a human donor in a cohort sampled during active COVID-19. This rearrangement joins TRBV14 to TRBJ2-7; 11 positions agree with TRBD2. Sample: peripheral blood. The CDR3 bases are TGTGCCAGCAGCCCAACTAGCGGGAGCCCCTACGAGCAGTACTTC. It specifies CASSPTSGSPYEQYF.